Included here is one T cell receptor (beta chain) sequence, with context. This record belongs to a study of blood T cell repertoires in COVID-19. Study-level information: Material from acute and convalescent COVID-19 was sourced from the United States, Italy and Spain.

As processed by the authors: By means of reference gene primer amplification, nucleated cell counts were estimated. Assay: immunoSEQ multiplex PCR; the TCRdb copy retains only in-frame clones and omits some. That table is the source of V, J and clone size, and D and trimming were worked out from the DNA. Of around 97,000 clones in the sample, about 83% were seen once. The source is a human donor in a cohort sampled during active COVID-19. The material sequenced was peripheral blood.

The CDR3 DNA sequence: TGTGCCAGCAGCACACCGGGACTAGGCTACAATGAGCAGTTCTTC. This codes for CASSTPGLGYNEQFF. The chain employs TRBV7-2 and TRBJ2-1, with TRBD2 matching 8 bases. The length of the CDR3 is 15 residues. Germline V gene sequence: CDR1 SGHTA, CDR2 FQGNSA. The V gene end was trimmed by 5 bases and the J gene end by 3 bases; junction bases not matched to a gene: 6.